One sample yielded the 11 T cell receptor beta chains listed below, sequenced in a study of high-grade serous ovarian cancer treatment subgroups. TCRdb keeps only in-frame clones here, not all; method: immunoSEQ multiplex PCR. Altogether about 28,000 clones are present, roughly four fifths being singletons, with the ten largest covering roughly 2.2%. The tumor samples were collected prior to definitive surgery or chemotherapy. The sample taken for sequencing was tumor tissue. These receptors were obtained from a human donor with high-grade serous ovarian cancer.

A remark on this clone: This CDR3 is also generated by other DNA sequences in the sample. The genes are TRBV30 and TRBJ2-5, with D tentatively TRBD2 (6 bases). This CDR3 contains 12 residues. Germline lookup yields CDR1 GTSNPN and CDR2 SVGIG (reference sequence). Trimming shortened V by 0 bases and J by 4 bases, and 6 bases separated the two germline ends. In DNA, the CDR3 is TGTGCCTGGAGTGTGGGGGGAGAGACCCAGTACTTC. Amino acids: CAWSVGGETQYF.

The chain couples TRBV6-1 to TRBJ2-1; D tentatively reads TRBD1 or TRBD2 (5 bases each). The CDR3 consists of 15 residues. Looked up from germline, CDR1 is MNHNS and CDR2 is SASEGT. V shed 7 bases and J shed 3 bases, with 16 bases lying between them. In nucleotides, the CDR3 is TGTGCCAGCACTAGGGACGCGGCGGGCTACAATGAGCAGTTCTTC. Translating gives CASTRDAAGYNEQFF.

This clone was picked up one time. The CDR3 nucleotides read TGTGCCAGCTCACCATCCCAACAGGACTATGGCTACACCTTC. It is translated as CASSPSQQDYGYTF. The chain carries TRBV18 and TRBJ1-2; perhaps TRBD1 as D (5 bases). The ends were cut back, 2 bases at V and 3 bases at J, with 10 bases in the middle. This CDR3 is 14 amino acids long. The germline V gene encodes CDR1 KGHSH and CDR2 LQKENI.

The chain joins TRBV30 to TRBJ2-7; TRBD2 agrees at 11 bases. The CDR3 extends over 13 amino acids. J lost 9 bases, V lost 3 bases, and 7 bases had no gene match. In germline, CDR1 is GTSNPN, CDR2 SVGIG (reference sequence). CDR3 nucleotide sequence: TGTGCCTGGAGAGTAGCGGGAGGGGAAAGGCAGTACTTC. It is translated as CAWRVAGGERQYF.

This chain joins TRBV28 and TRBJ2-1; 10 bases are shared with TRBD2. In germline, CDR1 is MDHEN, CDR2 SYDVKM. V lost 6 bases to trimming and J lost 7 bases; unmatched junction nucleotides: 9. The CDR3 contains 15 residues. The CDR3 DNA reads TGTGCCAGCAGCACAGCGGGGGGGCAACCGAATGAGCAGTTCTTC. Residues: CASSTAGGQPNEQFF.

This clone turned up a few times. The V gene is TRBV27, the J gene TRBJ1-2; perhaps TRBD1 as D (5 bases). Germline-derived CDR1 and CDR2 are MNHEY and SMNVEV (reference sequence). CDR3 length: 12 residues. With 7 bases removed from V and 6 bases from J, the gap between germline ends came to 12 bases. In nucleotides, the CDR3 is TGTGCCAGCAAAGCGGGGACGAATGGCTACACCTTC. It translates to CASKAGTNGYTF.

The V and J genes are TRBV5-1 and TRBJ2-7; 7 nucleotides align to TRBD2. V shed 3 bases and J 5 bases; nucleotides not matched to a gene: 5. This CDR3 contains 13 residues. Germline lookup yields CDR1 SGHRS and CDR2 YFSETQ. The DNA for the CDR3 is TGCGCCAGCAGCTGGGGGGGGAGGGACGAGCAGTACTTC. Translating gives CASSWGGRDEQYF.

The chain joins TRBV30 to TRBJ1-4, with D unresolved. The CDR3 covers 13 residues. CDR1 and CDR2 (germline): GTSNPN, SVGIG (reference sequence). V lost 0 bases and J lost 2, with 4 bases in between. The CDR3 is CAWSVLTNEKLFF. The CDR3 region has the DNA TGTGCCTGGAGTGTACTTACTAATGAAAAACTGTTTTTT.

The chain employs TRBV5-1 and TRBJ2-1, with 9 bases aligning to TRBD2. V dropped 0 bases and J dropped 10; count of bases not matched to a gene: 14. The CDR3 extends over 17 amino acids. Germline loops: CDR1 SGHRS, CDR2 YFSETQ. CDR3 DNA sequence: TGCGCCAGCAGCTTGGAACCAGCGGGAGGTGAGGGAAGGGAGCAGTTCTTC. Amino acid sequence: CASSLEPAGGEGREQFF.

This clone was detected only a few times. The chain is built from TRBV9 and TRBJ1-1, with TRBD1 matching 7 bases. The trim removed 0 bases at V and 4 bases at J, leaving 0 bases unmatched. The germline gives CDR1 SGDLS, CDR2 YYNGEE. This CDR3 has 13 amino acids. This CDR3 reads CASSVDRGTEAFF. Here the CDR3 DNA reads TGTGCCAGCAGCGTAGACAGGGGCACTGAAGCTTTCTTT.

Worth noting for this clone: Compared with germline, one end of the junction differs, possibly owing to a read error. This specimen includes other DNA sequences encoding the same CDR3. J is TRBJ1-2 and V is TRBV6-4; tentatively, D is TRBD1 (6 bases). In germline, CDR1 is MRHNA, CDR2 SNTAGT. The CDR3 is made up of 12 amino acids. The chain's CDR3 is CASSDDRSGYTF. For the CDR3, the DNA is TGTGCCAGCAGTGACGACAGGTCTGGCTACACTTTC.